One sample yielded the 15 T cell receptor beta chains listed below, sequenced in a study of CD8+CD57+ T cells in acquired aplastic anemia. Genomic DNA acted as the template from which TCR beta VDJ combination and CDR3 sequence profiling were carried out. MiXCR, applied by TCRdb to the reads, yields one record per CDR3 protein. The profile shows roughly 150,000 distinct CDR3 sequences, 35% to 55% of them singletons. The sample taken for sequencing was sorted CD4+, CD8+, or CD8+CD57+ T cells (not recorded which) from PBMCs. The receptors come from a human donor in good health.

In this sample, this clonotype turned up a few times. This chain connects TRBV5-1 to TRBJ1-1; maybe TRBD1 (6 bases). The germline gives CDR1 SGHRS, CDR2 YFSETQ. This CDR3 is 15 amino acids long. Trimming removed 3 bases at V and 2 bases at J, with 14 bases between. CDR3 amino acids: CASSWGDNSNTEAFF. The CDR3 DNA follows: TGCGCCAGCAGCTGGGGGGACAATAGTAACACTGAAGCTTTCTTT.

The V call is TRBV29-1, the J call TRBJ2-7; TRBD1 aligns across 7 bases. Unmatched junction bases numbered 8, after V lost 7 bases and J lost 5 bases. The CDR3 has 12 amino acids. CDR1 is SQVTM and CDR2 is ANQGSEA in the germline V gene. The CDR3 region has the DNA TGCAGCGCGGTAGGGACAGCGGACGAGCAGTACTTC. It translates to CSAVGTADEQYF.

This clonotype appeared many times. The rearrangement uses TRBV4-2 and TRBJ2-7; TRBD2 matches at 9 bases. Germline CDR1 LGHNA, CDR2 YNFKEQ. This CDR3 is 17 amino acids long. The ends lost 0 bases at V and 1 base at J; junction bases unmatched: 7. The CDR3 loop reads CASSQESAAGGSYEQYF. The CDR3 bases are TGTGCCAGCAGCCAAGAATCCGCGGCGGGGGGGTCCTACGAGCAGTACTTC.

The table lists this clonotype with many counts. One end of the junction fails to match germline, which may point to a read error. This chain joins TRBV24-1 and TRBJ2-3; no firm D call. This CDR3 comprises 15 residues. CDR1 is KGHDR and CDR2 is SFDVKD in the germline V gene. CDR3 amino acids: CATSDPQSMADPQYF. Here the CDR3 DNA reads TGTGCCACCAGTGACCCCCAGAGTATGGCAGATCCGCAGTATTTT.

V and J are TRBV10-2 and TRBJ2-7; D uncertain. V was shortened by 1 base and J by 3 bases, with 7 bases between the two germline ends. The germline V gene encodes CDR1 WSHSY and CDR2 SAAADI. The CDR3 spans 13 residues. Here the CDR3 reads CASSEWAGYEQYF. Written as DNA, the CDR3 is TGCGCCAGCAGTGAGTGGGCCGGCTACGAGCAGTACTTC.

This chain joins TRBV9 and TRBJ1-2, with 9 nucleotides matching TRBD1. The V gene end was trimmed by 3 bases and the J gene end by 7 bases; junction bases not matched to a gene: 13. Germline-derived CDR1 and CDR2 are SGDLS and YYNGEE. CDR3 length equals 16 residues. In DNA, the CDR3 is TGTGCCAGCAGCGAGACGACAGGGGGTGCGATCGGTGGCTACACCTTC. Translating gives CASSETTGGAIGGYTF.

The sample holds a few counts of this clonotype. CDR3 sequence: CASSLDSTSGRDRELFF. The CDR3 nucleotides read TGTGCCAGCAGCTTAGATTCGACTAGCGGGAGGGATAGGGAGCTGTTTTTT. V gene TRBV7-8 combines with J gene TRBJ2-2; TRBD2 agrees at 14 bases. The CDR3 has 17 amino acids. J was trimmed by 9 bases and V by 1 base; bases with no gene match: 7. CDR1 and CDR2 from the germline V gene are SGHVS and FQNEAQ.

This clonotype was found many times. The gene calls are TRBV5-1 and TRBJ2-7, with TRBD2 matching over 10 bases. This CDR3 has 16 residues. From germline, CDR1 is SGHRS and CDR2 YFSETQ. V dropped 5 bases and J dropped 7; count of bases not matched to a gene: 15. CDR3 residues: CASSQLAGAVPLEQYF. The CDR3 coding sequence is TGCGCCAGCAGTCAGCTAGCGGGAGCGGTACCCTTGGAGCAGTACTTC.

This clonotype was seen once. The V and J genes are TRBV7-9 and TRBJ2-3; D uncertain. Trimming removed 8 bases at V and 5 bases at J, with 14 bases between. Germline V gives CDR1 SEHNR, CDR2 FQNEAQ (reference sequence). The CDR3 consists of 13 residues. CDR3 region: CASAPRVIDTQYF. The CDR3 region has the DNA TGTGCCAGCGCCCCCAGAGTGATAGATACGCAGTATTTT.

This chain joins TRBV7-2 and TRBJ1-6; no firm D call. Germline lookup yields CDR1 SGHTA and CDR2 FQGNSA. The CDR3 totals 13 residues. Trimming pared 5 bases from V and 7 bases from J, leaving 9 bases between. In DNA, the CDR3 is TGTGCCAGCAGCCCTGGACTGAATTCACCCCTCCACTTT. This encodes CASSPGLNSPLHF.

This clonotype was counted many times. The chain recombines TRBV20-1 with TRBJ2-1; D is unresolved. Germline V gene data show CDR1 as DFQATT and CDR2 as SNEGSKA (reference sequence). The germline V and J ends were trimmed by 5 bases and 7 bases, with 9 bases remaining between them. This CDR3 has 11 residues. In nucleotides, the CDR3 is TGCAGTGCTGGAGCAACTAATGAGCAGTTCTTC. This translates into CSAGATNEQFF.

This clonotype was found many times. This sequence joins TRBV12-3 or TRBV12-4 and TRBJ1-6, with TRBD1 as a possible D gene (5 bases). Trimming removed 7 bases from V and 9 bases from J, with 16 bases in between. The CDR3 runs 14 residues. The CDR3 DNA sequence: TGTGCCAGCACCAAACAGGATTTGCGTTCACCCCTCCACTTT. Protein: CASTKQDLRSPLHF.

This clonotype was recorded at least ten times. This CDR3 is CASSRSAGTSGSYEQYF. CDR3 nucleotides: TGTGCCAGCAGCCGTTCAGCCGGGACTAGCGGATCCTACGAGCAGTACTTC. The rearrangement joins TRBV4-2 to TRBJ2-7, with 11 nucleotides matching TRBD2. The V gene end was trimmed by 4 bases and the J gene end by 1 base; junction bases not matched to a gene: 9. Germline loops: CDR1 LGHNA, CDR2 YNFKEQ. There are 17 residues in the CDR3.

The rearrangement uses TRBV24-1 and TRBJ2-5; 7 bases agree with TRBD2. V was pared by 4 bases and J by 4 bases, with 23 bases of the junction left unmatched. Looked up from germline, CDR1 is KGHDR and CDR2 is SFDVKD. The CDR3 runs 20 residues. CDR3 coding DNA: TGTGCCACCAGTGAACGAACAGACACCCCTGGCGGGAGCATGAGAGAGACCCAGTACTTC. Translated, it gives CATSERTDTPGGSMRETQYF.

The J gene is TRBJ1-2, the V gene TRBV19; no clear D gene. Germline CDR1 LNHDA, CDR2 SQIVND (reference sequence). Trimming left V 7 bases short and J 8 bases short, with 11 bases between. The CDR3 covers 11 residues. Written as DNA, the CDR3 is TGTGCCAGTACGGACGGGCAAGGCTACACCTTC. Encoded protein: CASTDGQGYTF. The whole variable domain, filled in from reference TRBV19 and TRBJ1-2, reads DGGITQSPKYLFRKEGQNVTLSCEQNLNHDAMYWYRQDPGQGLRLIYYSQIVNDFQKGDIAEGYSVSREKKESFPLTVTSAQKNPTAFYLCASTDGQGYTFGSGTRLTVV.